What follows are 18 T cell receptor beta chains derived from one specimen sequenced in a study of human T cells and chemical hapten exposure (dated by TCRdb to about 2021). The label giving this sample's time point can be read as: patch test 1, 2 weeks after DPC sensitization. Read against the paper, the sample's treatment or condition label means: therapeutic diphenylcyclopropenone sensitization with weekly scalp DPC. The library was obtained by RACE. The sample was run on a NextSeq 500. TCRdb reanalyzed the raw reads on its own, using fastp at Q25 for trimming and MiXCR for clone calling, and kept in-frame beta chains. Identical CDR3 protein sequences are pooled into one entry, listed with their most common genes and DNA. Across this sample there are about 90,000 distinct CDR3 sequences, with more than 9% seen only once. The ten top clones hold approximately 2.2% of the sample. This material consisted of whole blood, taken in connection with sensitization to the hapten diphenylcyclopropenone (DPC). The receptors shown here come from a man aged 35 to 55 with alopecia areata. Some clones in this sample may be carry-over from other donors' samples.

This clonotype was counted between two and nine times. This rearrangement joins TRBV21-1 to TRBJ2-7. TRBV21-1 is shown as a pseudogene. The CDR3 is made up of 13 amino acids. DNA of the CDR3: TGTGCCAGCAGCAATTTCGGGGTTGGCGAGCAGTACGTC. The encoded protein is CASSNFGVGEQYV.

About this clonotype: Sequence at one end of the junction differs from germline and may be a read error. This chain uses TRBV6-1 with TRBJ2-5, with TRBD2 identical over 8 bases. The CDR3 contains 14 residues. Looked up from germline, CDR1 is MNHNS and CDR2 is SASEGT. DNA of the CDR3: TGTGTCAGCAGTCCGGGACTAGTCTTGGAGACCCAGTACTTC. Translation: CVSSPGLVLETQYF.

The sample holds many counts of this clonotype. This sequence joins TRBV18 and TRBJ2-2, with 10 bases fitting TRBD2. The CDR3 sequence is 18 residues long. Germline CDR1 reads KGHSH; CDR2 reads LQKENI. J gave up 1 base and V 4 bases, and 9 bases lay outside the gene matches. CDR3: CASSRNQPSGRNTGELFF. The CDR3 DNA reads TGTGCCAGCTCACGGAACCAACCTAGCGGGAGGAACACCGGGGAGCTGTTTTTT.

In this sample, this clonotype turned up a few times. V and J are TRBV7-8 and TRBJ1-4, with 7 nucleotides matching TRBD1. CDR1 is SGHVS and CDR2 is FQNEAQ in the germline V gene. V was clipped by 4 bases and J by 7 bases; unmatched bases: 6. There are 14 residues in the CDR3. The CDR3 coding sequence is TGTGCCAGCAGCTCGACAGGGTCGGGTGAAAAACTGTTTTTT. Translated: CASSSTGSGEKLFF.

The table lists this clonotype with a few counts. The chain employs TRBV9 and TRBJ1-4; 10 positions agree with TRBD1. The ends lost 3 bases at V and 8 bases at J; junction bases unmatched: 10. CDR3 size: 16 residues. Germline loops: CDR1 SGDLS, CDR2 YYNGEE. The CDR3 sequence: CASSAKKGQGNEKLFF. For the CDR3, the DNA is TGTGCCAGCAGCGCGAAGAAGGGACAGGGGAACGAAAAACTGTTTTTT. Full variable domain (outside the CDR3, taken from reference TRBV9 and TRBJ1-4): DSGVTQTPKHLITATGQRVTLRCSPRSGDLSVYWYQQSLDQGLQFLIQYYNGEERAKGNILERFSAQQFPDLHSELNLSSLELGDSALYFCASSAKKGQGNEKLFFGSGTQLSVL.

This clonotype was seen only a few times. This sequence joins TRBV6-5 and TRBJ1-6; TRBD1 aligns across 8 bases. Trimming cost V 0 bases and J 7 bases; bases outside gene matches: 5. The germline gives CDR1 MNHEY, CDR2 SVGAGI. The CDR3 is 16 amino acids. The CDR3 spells CASSYSGQGLNSPLHF. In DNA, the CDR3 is TGTGCCAGCAGTTACTCCGGACAGGGTCTCAATTCACCCCTCCACTTT.

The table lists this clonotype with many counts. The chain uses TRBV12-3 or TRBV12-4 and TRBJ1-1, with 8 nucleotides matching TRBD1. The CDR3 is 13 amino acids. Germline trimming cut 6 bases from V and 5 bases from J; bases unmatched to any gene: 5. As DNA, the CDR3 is TGTGCCAGCAGGAACCGACAGGGGACTGAAGCTTTCTTT. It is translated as CASRNRQGTEAFF.

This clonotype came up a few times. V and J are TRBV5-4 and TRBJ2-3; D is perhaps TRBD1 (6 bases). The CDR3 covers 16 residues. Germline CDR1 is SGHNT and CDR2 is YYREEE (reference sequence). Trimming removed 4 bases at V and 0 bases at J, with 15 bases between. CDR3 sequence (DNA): TGTGCCAGCAGCCCCGGACAGCAAGTTAGCACAGATACGCAGTATTTT. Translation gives CASSPGQQVSTDTQYF.

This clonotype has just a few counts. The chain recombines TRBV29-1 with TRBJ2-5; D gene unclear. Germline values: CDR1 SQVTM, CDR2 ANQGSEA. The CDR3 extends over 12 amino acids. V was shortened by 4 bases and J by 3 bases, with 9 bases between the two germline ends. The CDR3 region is CSVGDYEETQYF. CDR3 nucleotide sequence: TGCAGCGTTGGCGATTACGAAGAGACCCAGTACTTC.

CDR3 DNA: TGTGCCAGCAGCTTCGGGCCTAGCACAGATACGCAGTATTTT. Its translation is CASSFGPSTDTQYF. The chain is built from TRBV5-6 and TRBJ2-3; D call uncertain. Germline V gene lookup returns CDR1 SGHDT and CDR2 YYEEEE. The ends were cut back, 2 bases at V and 0 bases at J, with 7 bases in the middle. This CDR3 has 14 amino acids.

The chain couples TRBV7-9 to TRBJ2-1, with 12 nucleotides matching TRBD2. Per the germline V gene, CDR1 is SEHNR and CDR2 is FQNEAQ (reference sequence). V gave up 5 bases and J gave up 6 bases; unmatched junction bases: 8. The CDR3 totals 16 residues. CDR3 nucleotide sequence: TGTGCCAGCAGCCGCCTCCTAGCGGGAGGGGGCAATGAGCAGTTCTTC. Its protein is CASSRLLAGGGNEQFF.

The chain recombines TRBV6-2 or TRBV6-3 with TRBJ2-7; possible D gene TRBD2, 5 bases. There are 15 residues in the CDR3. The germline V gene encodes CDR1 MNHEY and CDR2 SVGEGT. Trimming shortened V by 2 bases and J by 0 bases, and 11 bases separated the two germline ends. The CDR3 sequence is CASSYGRASSYEQYV. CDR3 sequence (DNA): TGTGCCAGCAGTTACGGGCGGGCTTCCTCCTACGAGCAGTACGTC.

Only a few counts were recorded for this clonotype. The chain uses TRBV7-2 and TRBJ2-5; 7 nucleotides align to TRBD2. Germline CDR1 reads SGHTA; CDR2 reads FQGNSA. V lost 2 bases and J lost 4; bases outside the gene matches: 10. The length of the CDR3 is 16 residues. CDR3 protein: CASSLSRGLAAETQYF. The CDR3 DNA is TGTGCCAGCAGCTTATCCCGAGGGCTAGCGGCAGAGACCCAGTACTTC.

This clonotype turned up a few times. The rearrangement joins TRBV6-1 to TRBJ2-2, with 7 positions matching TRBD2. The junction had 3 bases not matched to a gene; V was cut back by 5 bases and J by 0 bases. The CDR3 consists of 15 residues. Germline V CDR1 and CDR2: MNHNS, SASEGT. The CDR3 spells CASSLAAPNTGELFF. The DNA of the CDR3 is TGTGCCAGCAGTCTAGCGGCCCCGAACACCGGGGAGCTGTTTTTT.

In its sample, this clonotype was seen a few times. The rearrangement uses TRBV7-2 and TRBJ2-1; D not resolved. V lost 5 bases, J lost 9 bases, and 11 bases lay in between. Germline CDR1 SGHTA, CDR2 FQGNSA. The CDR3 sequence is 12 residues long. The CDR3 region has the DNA TGTGCCAGCAGCCGCCCGCCGGGTGAGCAGTTCTTC. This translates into CASSRPPGEQFF.

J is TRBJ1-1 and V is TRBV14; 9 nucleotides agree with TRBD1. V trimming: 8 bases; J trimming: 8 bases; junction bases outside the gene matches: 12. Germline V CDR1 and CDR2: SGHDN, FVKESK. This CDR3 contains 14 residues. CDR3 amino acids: CASRAQGASSEAFF. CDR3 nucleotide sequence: TGTGCCAGCCGGGCACAGGGGGCAAGTTCGGAAGCTTTCTTT.

The CDR3 loop is CASSSEGGPQPQHF. CDR3 sequence (DNA): TGTGCCAGCAGCTCTGAGGGGGGGCCTCAGCCCCAGCATTTT. The chain is built from TRBV6-6 and TRBJ1-5; TRBD1 might be the D (6 bases). The germline V gene encodes CDR1 MNHNY and CDR2 SVGAGI (reference sequence). Trimming left V 6 bases short and J 6 bases short, with 15 bases between. CDR3 length: 14 amino acids.

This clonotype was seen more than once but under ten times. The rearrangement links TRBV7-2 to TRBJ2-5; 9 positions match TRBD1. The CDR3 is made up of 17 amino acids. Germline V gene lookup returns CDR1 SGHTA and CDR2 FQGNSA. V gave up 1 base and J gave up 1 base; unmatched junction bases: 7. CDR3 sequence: CASSLDGTGSPQETQYF. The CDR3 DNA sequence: TGTGCCAGCAGCTTAGACGGGACAGGGAGTCCCCAAGAGACCCAGTACTTC.